Sequencing of this TCR beta chain was carried out in a study of blood T cell repertoires in COVID-19. Across the whole study: Sources were T cells, B-cell-depleted T cells, or PBMCs; the material itself was cDNA or gDNA.

Enrollees, roughly 18 to 89 years old, lived in 24 US areas. Only in-frame clones appear in the TCRdb table, and some are missing; sequencing was by immunoSEQ multiplex PCR. The data show about 350,000 clones, about 90% seen once. Sequences were obtained from PBMCs or T cells enriched from blood (not recorded which). The receptor was derived from a woman aged 25 to 39 who had recovered from COVID-19.

CDR3 sequence (DNA): TGTGCCAGCAGCTTAGAGGGAGGGTGGAGGGCGGCCTATAATTCACCCCTCCACTTT. This translates into CASSLEGGWRAAYNSPLHF. The V call is TRBV7-7, the J call TRBJ1-6; no clear D. Trimming removed 1 base at V and 2 bases at J, with 18 bases between. Per germline, CDR1 SSHAT and CDR2 FNYEAQ (reference sequence). This CDR3 has 19 residues.